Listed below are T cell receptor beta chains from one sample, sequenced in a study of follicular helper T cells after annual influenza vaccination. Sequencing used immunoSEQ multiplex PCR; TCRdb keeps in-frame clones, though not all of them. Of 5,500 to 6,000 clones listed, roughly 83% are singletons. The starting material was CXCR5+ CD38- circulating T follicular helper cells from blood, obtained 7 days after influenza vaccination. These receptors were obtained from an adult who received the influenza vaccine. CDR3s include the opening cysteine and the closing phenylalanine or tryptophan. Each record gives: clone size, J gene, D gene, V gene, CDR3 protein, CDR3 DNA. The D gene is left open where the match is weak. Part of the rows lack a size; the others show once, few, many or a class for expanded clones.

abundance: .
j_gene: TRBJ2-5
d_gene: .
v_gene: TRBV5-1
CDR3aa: CASSLQGTSQETQYF
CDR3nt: TGCGCCAGCAGCTTGCAGGGGACGAGCCAAGAGACCCAGTACTTC

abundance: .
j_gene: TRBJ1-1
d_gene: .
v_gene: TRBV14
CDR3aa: CASSQTLGGEAFF
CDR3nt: TGTGCCAGCAGCCAAACACTCGGCGGAGAAGCTTTCTTT

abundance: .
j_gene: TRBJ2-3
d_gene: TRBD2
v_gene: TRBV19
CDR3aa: CASSIGTSLTDTQYF
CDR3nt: TGTGCCAGTAGTATTGGGACTAGCTTAACAGATACGCAGTATTTT

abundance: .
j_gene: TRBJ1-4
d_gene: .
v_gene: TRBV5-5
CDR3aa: CASSLAGGGTNEKLFF
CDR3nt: TGTGCCAGCAGCTTGGCAGGAGGCGGAACTAATGAAAAACTGTTTTTT

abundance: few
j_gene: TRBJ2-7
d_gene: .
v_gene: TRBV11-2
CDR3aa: CASSLTGPYEQYF
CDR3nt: TGTGCCAGCAGCCTAACTGGCCCCTACGAGCAGTACTTC

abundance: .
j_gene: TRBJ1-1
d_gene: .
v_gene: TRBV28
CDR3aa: CASSSPAGTLNTEAFF
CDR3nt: TGTGCCAGCAGCTCCCCGGCAGGGACGCTGAACACTGAAGCTTTCTTT

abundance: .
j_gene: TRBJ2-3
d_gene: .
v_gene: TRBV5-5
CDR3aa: CASSFSMVTTDTQYF
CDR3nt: TGTGCCAGCAGCTTTTCTATGGTCACCACAGATACGCAGTATTTT

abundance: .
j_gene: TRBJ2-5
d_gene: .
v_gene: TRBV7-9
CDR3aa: CASSSPYQETQYF
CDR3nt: TGTGCCAGCAGCTCACCGTACCAAGAGACCCAGTACTTC

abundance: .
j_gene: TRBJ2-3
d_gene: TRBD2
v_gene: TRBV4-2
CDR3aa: CASSPGTSGGANPDTQYF
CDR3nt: TGTGCCAGCAGCCCGGGGACTAGCGGGGGGGCGAACCCAGATACGCAGTATTTT

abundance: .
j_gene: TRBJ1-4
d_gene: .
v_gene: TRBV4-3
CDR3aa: CASSQGQDNEKLFF
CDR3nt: TGCGCCAGCAGCCAAGGTCAGGATAATGAAAAACTGTTTTTT

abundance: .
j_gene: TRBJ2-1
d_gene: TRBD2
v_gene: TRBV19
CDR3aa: CASSGLAGGEGEQFF
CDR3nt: TGTGCCAGTAGTGGTCTAGCGGGAGGAGAAGGTGAGCAGTTCTTC